This T cell receptor (beta chain) was recorded in a study of shared clonotypes between healthy human individuals. Germline lookup yields CDR1 SEHNR and CDR2 FQNEAQ (reference sequence). The CDR3 spans 16 residues. J lost 4 bases, V lost 1 base, and 6 bases had no gene match. The repertoire was sequenced with immunoSEQ multiplex PCR; TCRdb's copy has only in-frame clones and lacks some. The profile shows about 1 million clones, under 80% of them singletons. This sequence originates from a man younger than 30 in good health. V usage is TRBV7-9 and J usage is TRBJ2-5; 10 bases agree with TRBD2. Sequences were obtained from memory CD4+ T cells sorted from blood. Specified subset: CD45RA-negative fraction. CDR3 sequence reads: CASSLEASGGRETQYF. The CDR3, as DNA: TGTGCCAGCAGCTTAGAAGCTAGCGGGGGTCGAGAGACCCAGTACTTC.